A single sample is the source of the 30 T cell receptor beta chains below, sequenced in a study of cytomegalovirus exposure and HLA in healthy donors. The protocol was immunoSEQ multiplex PCR, while the TCRdb copy is restricted to in-frame clones and leaves out a portion. The sample comprises about 220,000 clones, roughly 89% of which are singletons, and around 3% rests with the top ten. The sequenced sample was PBMCs. All receptors derive from a man aged 18 to 30 in good health and CMV-seronegative.

The chain uses TRBV2 and TRBJ2-2; D is perhaps TRBD2 (6 bases). Between the trimmed V and J ends, which lost 8 bases and 5 bases, there was a span of 15 bases. There are 14 residues in the CDR3. Germline CDR1 is SNHLY and CDR2 is FYNNEI. The DNA of the CDR3 is TGTGCCAGCCTGGGGGGATTGCAAACCGGGGAGCTGTTTTTT. As protein: CASLGGLQTGELFF. Together with reference TRBV2 and TRBJ2-2, the CDR3 gives the full variable domain: EPEVTQTPSHQVTQMGQEVILRCVPISNHLYFYWYRQILGQKVEFLVSFYNNEISEKSEIFDDQFSVERPDGSNFTLKIRSTKLEDSAMYFCASLGGLQTGELFFGEGSRLTVL.

This sequence joins TRBV5-4 and TRBJ2-5; a possible D gene is TRBD2 (6 bases). This CDR3 has 14 amino acids. Per germline, CDR1 SGHNT and CDR2 YYREEE (reference sequence). With 3 bases removed from V and 10 bases from J, the gap between germline ends came to 19 bases. Here the CDR3 DNA reads TGTGCCAGCAGCTCAGACACCATGGGGGGTGGCCAGTACTTC. Its translation is CASSSDTMGGGQYF.

The chain joins TRBV9 to TRBJ2-3; the match to TRBD1 covers 8 bases. Germline CDR1 reads SGDLS; CDR2 reads YYNGEE. V dropped 3 bases and J dropped 4; count of bases not matched to a gene: 10. This CDR3 is built from 16 residues. CDR3 sequence reads: CASSAPSDRASDTQYF. The CDR3 nucleotides are TGTGCCAGCAGCGCCCCCTCGGACAGGGCCTCAGATACGCAGTATTTT.

The V gene is TRBV27, the J gene TRBJ2-7; 11 bases line up with TRBD2. V gave up 5 bases and J gave up 2 bases; unmatched junction bases: 8. The CDR3 is made up of 16 amino acids. Germline CDR1 reads MNHEY; CDR2 reads SMNVEV (reference sequence). As DNA, the CDR3 is TGTGCCAGCAGTCCCTCAATAGCGGGAGGGCCCTACGAGCAGTACTTC. Translating gives CASSPSIAGGPYEQYF.

This clone was found a few times. The J gene is TRBJ1-6, the V gene TRBV7-2, with TRBD1 matching 11 bases. The ends lost 4 bases at V and 11 bases at J; junction bases unmatched: 4. The CDR3 is 14 residues long. Germline loops: CDR1 SGHTA, CDR2 FQGNSA. The CDR3: CASSSGTGGTPLHF. DNA for the CDR3: TGTGCCAGCAGCTCTGGGACAGGGGGGACACCCCTCCACTTT.

This clone was counted once. The rearrangement links TRBV11-2 to TRBJ2-2; 8 positions agree with TRBD2. V trimming: 4 bases; J trimming: 8 bases; junction bases outside the gene matches: 6. This CDR3 contains 14 residues. Germline loops: CDR1 SGHAT, CDR2 FQNNGV. The CDR3 is CASSSSGGAGELFF. CDR3 sequence (DNA): TGTGCCAGCAGCTCGTCCGGGGGGGCGGGGGAGCTGTTTTTT.

The V call is TRBV5-6, the J call TRBJ2-1, with TRBD2 matching 7 bases. Losses at the gene ends were 0 bases for V and 15 bases for J; bases not matched to a gene: 9. The CDR3 covers 13 residues. The germline V gene encodes CDR1 SGHDT and CDR2 YYEEEE. DNA for the CDR3: TGTGCCAGCAGCTTGGACGGGGCGGGGGAAAGGTTCTTC. Translation gives CASSLDGAGERFF.

The chain recombines TRBV28 with TRBJ1-1, with D possibly matching TRBD1 (5 bases). The germline gives CDR1 MDHEN, CDR2 SYDVKM. This CDR3 has 13 residues. Trimming pared 6 bases from V and 3 bases from J, leaving 11 bases between. CDR3 DNA: TGTGCCAGCAGATCACCGGGGGACACTGAAGCTTTCTTT. This translates into CASRSPGDTEAFF.

The V gene is TRBV2, the J gene TRBJ2-7; TRBD1 agrees at 9 bases. The length of the CDR3 is 14 residues. J lost 3 bases, V lost 6 bases, and 6 bases had no gene match. The germline CDR1 and CDR2 sequences are SNHLY and FYNNEI. CDR3 in amino acids: CASRTGTGNYEQYF. The CDR3 DNA reads as TGTGCCAGCAGGACCGGGACAGGGAACTACGAGCAGTACTTC.

This clone has a single count. The V call is TRBV7-2, the J call TRBJ2-3, with D perhaps TRBD1 (6 bases). The V gene's germline CDR1 is SGHTA and CDR2 FQGNSA. Trimming pared 7 bases from V and 2 bases from J, leaving 16 bases between. The CDR3 has 15 amino acids. The CDR3 bases are TGTGCCAGCACCCCCATCGGACAGACCACAGATACGCAGTATTTT. It specifies CASTPIGQTTDTQYF.

The rearrangement joins TRBV11-2 to TRBJ2-1; perhaps TRBD2 as D (5 bases). Germline V gene data show CDR1 as SGHAT and CDR2 as FQNNGV. This CDR3 contains 15 residues. With 8 bases removed from V and 0 bases from J, the gap between germline ends came to 14 bases. CDR3 bases: TGTGCCAGCCGCGACCCGGGGAGCTCCTACAATGAGCAGTTCTTC. Protein: CASRDPGSSYNEQFF.

The chain carries TRBV5-4 and TRBJ1-6; 7 bases fit TRBD1. Unmatched junction bases numbered 1, after V lost 0 bases and J lost 7 bases. The V gene's germline CDR1 is SGHNT and CDR2 YYREEE (reference sequence). This CDR3 has 14 residues. CDR3 region: CASSLATGNSPLHF. The CDR3 bases are TGTGCCAGCAGCTTGGCGACAGGGAATTCACCCCTCCACTTT.

The chain carries TRBV4-3 and TRBJ1-4; TRBD1 agrees at 7 bases. Germline V gives CDR1 LGHNA, CDR2 YSLEER. The CDR3 totals 15 residues. With 4 bases clipped from V and 8 bases from J, the junction kept 10 bases outside the gene matches. CDR3 residues: CASSPRQGVLEKLFF. In DNA form, the CDR3 reads TGCGCCAGCAGCCCTCGACAGGGCGTTTTGGAAAAACTGTTTTTT.

The CDR3 bases are TGTGCCAGCAGTTACAGGGGATGGCAGCCCCAGCATTTT. Protein product: CASSYRGWQPQHF. This chain uses TRBV27 with TRBJ1-5, with 7 bases identical to TRBD1. The CDR3 has 13 amino acids. Unmatched junction bases numbered 4, after V lost 4 bases and J lost 7 bases. CDR1 and CDR2 (germline): MNHEY, SMNVEV (reference sequence).

This rearrangement joins TRBV27 to TRBJ2-7; the D gene is possibly TRBD1 (5 bases). The V gene lost 11 bases and the J gene lost 2 bases, with 22 bases spanning the gap. Germline-derived CDR1 and CDR2 are MNHEY and SMNVEV (reference sequence). The CDR3 is 15 residues long. The CDR3: CASTRRPDSTYEQYF. DNA for the CDR3: TGTGCCTCCACCCGTCGCCCCGACAGTACCTACGAGCAGTACTTC.

The J gene is TRBJ2-6, the V gene TRBV7-6; 8 bases map to TRBD1. This CDR3 comprises 18 residues. In germline, CDR1 is SGHVS, CDR2 FNYEAQ. The ends lost 3 bases at V and 0 bases at J; junction bases unmatched: 7. CDR3 DNA sequence: TGTGCCAGCAGCTTTGTGACAGGGGTTTTCTCTGGGGCCAACGTCCTGACTTTC. This translates into CASSFVTGVFSGANVLTF.

This clone was seen only once. This rearrangement joins TRBV4-3 to TRBJ2-3; D gene unclear. This CDR3 spans 15 amino acids. V shed 5 bases and J shed 4 bases, with 16 bases lying between them. Germline-derived CDR1 and CDR2 are LGHNA and YSLEER. CDR3 amino acids: CASSSRSESADTQYF. The CDR3 DNA sequence: TGCGCCAGCAGCTCCCGGTCGGAGTCGGCAGATACGCAGTATTTT.

This rearrangement joins TRBV19 to TRBJ2-7; D gene uncertain. Trimming pared 3 bases from V and 1 base from J, leaving 10 bases between. The germline V gene has CDR1 LNHDA and CDR2 SQIVND (reference sequence). This CDR3 region has 14 residues. The CDR3 sequence is CASSIYSQSYEQYF. The CDR3 DNA is TGTGCCAGTAGTATTTATTCCCAGTCCTACGAGCAGTACTTC.

This clone was recorded only once. The rearrangement joins TRBV7-2 to TRBJ2-2; 11 bases map to TRBD2. This CDR3 region has 14 residues. Trimming removed 4 bases from V and 6 bases from J; junction bases left unmatched: 1. Germline V CDR1 and CDR2: SGHTA, FQGNSA. This chain's CDR3 is CASSSTSGAGELFF. DNA of the CDR3: TGTGCCAGCAGCTCGACTAGCGGGGCCGGGGAGCTGTTTTTT.

This clone was found a few times. The J gene is TRBJ1-5, the V gene TRBV5-4; the D gene is possibly TRBD1 (5 bases). CDR1 is SGHNT, CDR2 YYREEE, per germline (reference sequence). The ends were cut back, 3 bases at V and 5 bases at J, with 12 bases in the middle. The CDR3 is made up of 14 amino acids. The CDR3 DNA is TGTGCCAGCAGCTCGTACCTAGGGGATCAGCCCCAGCATTTT. Encoded protein: CASSSYLGDQPQHF.

This chain links TRBV6-4 with TRBJ1-1; maybe TRBD1 (5 bases). CDR1 is MRHNA and CDR2 is SNTAGT in the germline V gene. Trimming shortened V by 6 bases and J by 3 bases, and 11 bases separated the two germline ends. This CDR3 has 13 amino acids. The CDR3 DNA reads TGTGCCAGCAGCGGGACTAGGGACACTGAAGCTTTCTTT. As protein: CASSGTRDTEAFF.

This chain uses TRBV5-6 with TRBJ2-7; TRBD1 matches at 11 bases. The length of the CDR3 is 15 residues. CDR1 is SGHDT, CDR2 YYEEEE, per germline. The junction had 5 bases not matched to a gene; V was cut back by 3 bases and J by 3 bases. The CDR3 bases are TGTGCCAGCAGCTGGGGGACAGGGGGATTCTACGAGCAGTACTTC. Its protein is CASSWGTGGFYEQYF.

The V gene is TRBV5-4, the J gene TRBJ2-7; tentatively, D is TRBD1 (5 bases). The CDR3 runs 15 residues. Germline CDR1 reads SGHNT; CDR2 reads YYREEE (reference sequence). V was shortened by 4 bases and J by 3 bases, with 17 bases between the two germline ends. DNA for the CDR3: TGTGCCAGCAGCGTCAGGCAAAGGGGCCTCTACGAGCAGTACTTC. Its protein is CASSVRQRGLYEQYF.

The chain combines TRBV9 with TRBJ1-2; a possible D gene is TRBD1 (6 bases). Trimming pared 4 bases from V and 0 bases from J, leaving 10 bases between. The CDR3 covers 14 residues. CDR1 is SGDLS and CDR2 is YYNGEE in the germline V gene. In DNA, the CDR3 is TGTGCCAGCAGCAACAGGGCAGCTAACTATGGCTACACCTTC. The encoded protein is CASSNRAANYGYTF.

This chain joins TRBV13 and TRBJ2-6; D uncertain. Per germline, CDR1 PRHDT and CDR2 FYEKMQ (reference sequence). Trimming stripped 0 bases from V and 0 bases from J, with 6 bases between. The CDR3 runs to 16 residues. This CDR3 reads CASSLGLASGANVLTF. DNA of the CDR3: TGTGCCAGCAGCTTAGGCCTGGCCTCTGGGGCCAACGTCCTGACTTTC.

V usage is TRBV6-1 and J usage is TRBJ1-5, with D possibly TRBD1 on 5 matching bases. The CDR3 has 14 residues. Germline-derived CDR1 and CDR2 are MNHNS and SASEGT. The germline V and J ends were trimmed by 3 bases and 0 bases, with 6 bases remaining between them. CDR3 DNA sequence: TGTGCCAGCAGTGAGACAGTTAGCAATCAGCCCCAGCATTTT. Its translation: CASSETVSNQPQHF.

This chain links TRBV19 with TRBJ1-5, with D possibly TRBD1 on 6 matching bases. This CDR3 contains 13 residues. Germline V gene data show CDR1 as LNHDA and CDR2 as SQIVND (reference sequence). The V end was cut by 3 bases, the J end by 6 bases, with 9 bases between. The DNA for the CDR3 is TGTGCCAGTAGTATCTGGGGGCCTCAGCCCCAGCATTTT. Translation: CASSIWGPQPQHF.

The genes are TRBV28 and TRBJ2-2, with D tentatively TRBD2 (5 bases). Trimming removed 4 bases from V and 1 base from J, with 10 bases in between. Germline V lookup: CDR1 MDHEN, CDR2 SYDVKM. The CDR3 runs 15 residues. The CDR3 loop is CASSWSRGNTGELFF. The CDR3 DNA is TGTGCCAGCAGTTGGTCACGGGGGAACACCGGGGAGCTGTTTTTT.

The V and J genes are TRBV5-1 and TRBJ1-4; 10 nucleotides line up with TRBD1. The CDR3 runs to 15 residues. CDR1 is SGHRS and CDR2 is YFSETQ in the germline V gene. Losses at the gene ends were 2 bases for V and 6 bases for J; bases not matched to a gene: 4. The CDR3 nucleotides are TGCGCCAGCAGCTTTGCCGGGACAGGGGATGAAAAACTGTTTTTT. Protein sequence: CASSFAGTGDEKLFF.

The rearrangement joins TRBV28 to TRBJ2-7, with D tentatively TRBD2 (5 bases). Deletions cut 6 bases from V and 0 bases from J, with 15 bases between. The germline V gene has CDR1 MDHEN and CDR2 SYDVKM. This CDR3 is built from 15 residues. For the CDR3, the DNA is TGTGCCAGCAGGTCTTTTAGCGCGAGCTCCTACGAGCAGTACTTC. Encoded protein: CASRSFSASSYEQYF.